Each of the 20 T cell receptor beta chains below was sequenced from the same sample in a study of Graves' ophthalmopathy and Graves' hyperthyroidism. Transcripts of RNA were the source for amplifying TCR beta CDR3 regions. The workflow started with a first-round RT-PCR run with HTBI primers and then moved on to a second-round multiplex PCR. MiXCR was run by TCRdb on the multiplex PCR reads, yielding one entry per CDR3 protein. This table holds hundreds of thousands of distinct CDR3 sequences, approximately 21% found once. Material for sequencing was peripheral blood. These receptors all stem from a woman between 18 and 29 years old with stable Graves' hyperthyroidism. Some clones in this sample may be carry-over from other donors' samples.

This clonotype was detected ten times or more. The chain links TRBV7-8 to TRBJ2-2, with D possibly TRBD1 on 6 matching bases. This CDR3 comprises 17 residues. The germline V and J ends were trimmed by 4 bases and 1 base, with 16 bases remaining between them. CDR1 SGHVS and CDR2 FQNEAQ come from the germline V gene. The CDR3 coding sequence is TGTGCCAGCAGCTCCAGTCGCGTGACAGGGAACACCGGGGAGCTGTTTTTT. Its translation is CASSSSRVTGNTGELFF.

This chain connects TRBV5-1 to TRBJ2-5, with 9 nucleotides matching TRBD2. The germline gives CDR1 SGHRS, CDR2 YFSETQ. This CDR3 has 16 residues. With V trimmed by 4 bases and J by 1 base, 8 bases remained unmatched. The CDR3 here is CASSIRAAGGQETQYF. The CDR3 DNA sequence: TGCGCCAGCAGCATTCGAGCAGCGGGGGGCCAAGAGACCCAGTACTTC.

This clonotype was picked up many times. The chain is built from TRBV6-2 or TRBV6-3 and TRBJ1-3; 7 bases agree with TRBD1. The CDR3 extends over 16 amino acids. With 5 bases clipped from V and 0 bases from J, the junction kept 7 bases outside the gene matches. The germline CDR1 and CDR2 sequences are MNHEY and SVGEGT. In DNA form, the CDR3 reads TGTGCCAGCAGTAACAGGGGCCCCGTCTCTGGAAACACCATATATTTT. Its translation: CASSNRGPVSGNTIYF.

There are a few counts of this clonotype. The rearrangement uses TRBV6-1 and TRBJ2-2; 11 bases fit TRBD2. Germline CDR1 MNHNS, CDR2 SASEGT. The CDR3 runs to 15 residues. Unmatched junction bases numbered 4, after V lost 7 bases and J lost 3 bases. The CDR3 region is CASTQLAGDTGELFF. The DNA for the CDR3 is TGTGCCAGCACCCAACTAGCGGGGGACACCGGGGAGCTGTTTTTT.

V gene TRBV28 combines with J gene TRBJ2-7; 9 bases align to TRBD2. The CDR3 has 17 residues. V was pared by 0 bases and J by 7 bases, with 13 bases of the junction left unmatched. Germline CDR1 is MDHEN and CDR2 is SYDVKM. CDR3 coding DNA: TGTGCCAGCAGTTTATGGGAGTTGGCGGGAGGGCCGGGGGAGCAGTACTTC. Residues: CASSLWELAGGPGEQYF.

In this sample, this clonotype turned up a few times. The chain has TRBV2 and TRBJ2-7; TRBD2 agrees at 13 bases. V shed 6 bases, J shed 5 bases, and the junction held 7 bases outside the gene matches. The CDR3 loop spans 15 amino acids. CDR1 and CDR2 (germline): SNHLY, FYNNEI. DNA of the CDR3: TGTGCCAGCAGCCTACTAGCGGGAGGGCTAGACGAGCAGTACTTC. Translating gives CASSLLAGGLDEQYF.

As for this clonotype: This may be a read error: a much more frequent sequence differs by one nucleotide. The CDR3 coding sequence is TGTGCCAGCCGTTGTCCACAGGGTGGGAATCAGCCCCAGCATTTT. Protein sequence: CASRCPQGGNQPQHF. The gene calls are TRBV12-3 or TRBV12-4 and TRBJ1-5; D is possibly TRBD1 (6 bases). The V end lost 8 bases, the J end lost 4 bases, and 18 bases lay between the germline ends. CDR3 length: 15 residues.

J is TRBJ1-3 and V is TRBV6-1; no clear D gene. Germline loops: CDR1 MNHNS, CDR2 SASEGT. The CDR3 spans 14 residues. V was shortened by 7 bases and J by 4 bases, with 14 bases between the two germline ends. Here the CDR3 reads CASKGRSPGNTIYF. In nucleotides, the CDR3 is TGTGCCAGCAAAGGTCGAAGCCCGGGAAACACCATATATTTT.

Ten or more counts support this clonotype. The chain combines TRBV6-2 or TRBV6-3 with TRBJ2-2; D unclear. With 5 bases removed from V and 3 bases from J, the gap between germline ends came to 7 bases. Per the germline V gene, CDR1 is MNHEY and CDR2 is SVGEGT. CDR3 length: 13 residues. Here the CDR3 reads CASSPAHTGELFF. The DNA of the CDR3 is TGTGCCAGCAGTCCAGCCCACACCGGGGAGCTGTTTTTT.

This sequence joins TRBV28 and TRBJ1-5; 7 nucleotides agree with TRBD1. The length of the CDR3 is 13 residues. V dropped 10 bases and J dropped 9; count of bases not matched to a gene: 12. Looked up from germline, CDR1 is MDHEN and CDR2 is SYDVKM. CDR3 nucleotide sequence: TGTGCCACCCTGGAGGAAGGGGGCATGCCCCAGCATTTT. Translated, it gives CATLEEGGMPQHF.

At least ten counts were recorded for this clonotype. CDR3 loop: CASSPVDFANTEAFF. For the CDR3, the DNA is TGTGCCAGCAGCCCAGTGGACTTTGCGAACACTGAAGCTTTCTTT. This chain connects TRBV2 to TRBJ1-1, with no clear D. The CDR3 sequence is 15 residues long. V was clipped by 6 bases and J by 1 base, with 15 bases between them. CDR1 SNHLY and CDR2 FYNNEI come from the germline V gene.

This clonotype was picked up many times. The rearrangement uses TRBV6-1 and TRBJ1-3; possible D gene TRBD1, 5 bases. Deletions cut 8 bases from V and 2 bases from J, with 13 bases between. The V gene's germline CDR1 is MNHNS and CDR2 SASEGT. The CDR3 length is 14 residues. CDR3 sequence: CASRPPGPGNTIYF. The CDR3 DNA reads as TGTGCCAGCCGCCCTCCAGGGCCTGGAAACACCATATATTTT.

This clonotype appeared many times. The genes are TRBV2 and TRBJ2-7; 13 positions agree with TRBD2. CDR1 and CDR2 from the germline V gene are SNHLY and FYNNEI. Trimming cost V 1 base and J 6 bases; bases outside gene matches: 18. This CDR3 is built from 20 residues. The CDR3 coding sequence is TGTGCCAGCAGTGAAGTGTTGCCGGGACTAGCGGGGTATACGGCTACCGAGCAGTACTTC. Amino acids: CASSEVLPGLAGYTATEQYF.

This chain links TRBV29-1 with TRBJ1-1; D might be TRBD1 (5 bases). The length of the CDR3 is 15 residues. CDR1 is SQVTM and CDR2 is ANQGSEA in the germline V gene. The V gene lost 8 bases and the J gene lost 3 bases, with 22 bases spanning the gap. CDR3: CSSYHAGRGYTEAFF. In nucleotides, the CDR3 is TGCAGCTCCTACCACGCAGGGAGAGGGTACACTGAAGCTTTCTTT.

Written as DNA, the CDR3 is TGTGCCAGCAGCGGGGAACCGGGTCCGAACACTGAAGCTTTCTTT. The encoded protein is CASSGEPGPNTEAFF. The rearrangement uses TRBV12-3 or TRBV12-4 and TRBJ1-1; D is uncertain. With 6 bases removed from V and 1 base from J, the gap between germline ends came to 15 bases. CDR3 length equals 15 residues.

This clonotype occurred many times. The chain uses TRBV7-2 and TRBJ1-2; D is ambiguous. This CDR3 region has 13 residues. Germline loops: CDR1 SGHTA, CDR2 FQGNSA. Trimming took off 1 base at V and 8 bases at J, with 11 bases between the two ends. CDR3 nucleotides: TGTGCCAGCAGCTTAGGAGGGTTGAGGGGCTACACCTTC. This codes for CASSLGGLRGYTF. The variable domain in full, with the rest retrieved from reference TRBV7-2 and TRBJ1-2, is GAGVSQSPSNKVTEKGKDVELRCDPISGHTALYWYRQSLGQGLEFLIYFQGNSAPDKSGLPSDRFSAERTGGSVSTLTIQRTQQEDSAVYLCASSLGGLRGYTFGSGTRLTVV.

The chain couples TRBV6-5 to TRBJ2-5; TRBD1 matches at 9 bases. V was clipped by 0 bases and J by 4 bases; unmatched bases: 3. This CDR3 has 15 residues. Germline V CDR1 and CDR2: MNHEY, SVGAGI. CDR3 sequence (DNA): TGTGCCAGCAGTTACTCTCACAGGGGGCGAGAGACCCAGTACTTC. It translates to CASSYSHRGRETQYF.

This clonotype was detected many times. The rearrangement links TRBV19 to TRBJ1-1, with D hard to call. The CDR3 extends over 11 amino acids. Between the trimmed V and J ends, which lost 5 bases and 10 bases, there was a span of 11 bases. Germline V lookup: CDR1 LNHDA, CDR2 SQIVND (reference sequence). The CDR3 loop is CASSSTWGAFF. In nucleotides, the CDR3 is TGTGCCAGTAGTTCCACATGGGGAGCTTTCTTT. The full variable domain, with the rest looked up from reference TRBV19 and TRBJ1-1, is DGGITQSPKYLFRKEGQNVTLSCEQNLNHDAMYWYRQDPGQGLRLIYYSQIVNDFQKGDIAEGYSVSREKKESFPLTVTSAQKNPTAFYLCASSSTWGAFFGQGTRLTVV.

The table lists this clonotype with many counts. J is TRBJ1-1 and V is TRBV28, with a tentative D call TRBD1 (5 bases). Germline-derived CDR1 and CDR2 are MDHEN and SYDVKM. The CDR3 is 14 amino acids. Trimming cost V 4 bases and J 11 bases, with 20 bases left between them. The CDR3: CASSSPTGSVWAFF. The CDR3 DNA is TGTGCCAGCAGTTCGCCTACAGGCTCAGTGTGGGCTTTCTTT.

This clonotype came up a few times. CDR3 sequence: CATSASGTSGYEQYF. DNA for the CDR3: TGTGCCACCAGCGCTTCCGGGACTAGCGGTTACGAGCAGTACTTC. This rearrangement joins TRBV15 to TRBJ2-7; 11 positions agree with TRBD2. The germline gives CDR1 LNHNV, CDR2 YYDKDF (reference sequence). The CDR3 spans 15 residues. With V trimmed by 5 bases and J by 4 bases, 7 bases remained unmatched.